What follows is one TCR beta chain and its context. The data were taken from a study of T cell repertoires in cytomegalovirus infection. Germline V CDR1 and CDR2: KGHDR, SFDVKD. V dropped 5 bases and J dropped 0 bases, with 16 bases sitting between them. The CDR3 length is 16 residues. TCRdb processed the reads anew with MiXCR; each CDR3 protein has one entry. Among 200,000 to 300,000 distinct CDR3 sequences listed, roughly 9% were seen once. The sequencing input was PBMCs. The clonotype originates from a human donor in good health (CMV status not recorded). Some clones in this sample may be carry-over from other donors' samples. The rearrangement joins TRBV24-1 to TRBJ2-7; perhaps TRBD2 as D (7 bases). The CDR3 sequence: CATSAGGRVSSYEQYF. The CDR3 DNA reads TGTGCCACCAGTGCCGGGGGGCGAGTCAGCTCCTACGAGCAGTACTTC.